This T cell receptor beta chain was sequenced in a study of monozygotic twins with cystic fibrosis. Study-wide background: With about 15 PCR cycles, barcoded libraries came from around 3 micrograms of fragmented DNA.

With respect to this clone: Its antigen is still unknown.

Sequenced by immunoSEQ multiplex PCR; TCRdb stores in-frame clones only, minus some. The data show tens of thousands of clones, around 90% seen once. Whole-study results and caveats: The repertoire was suggested to be naive-dominated, clonality median around 0.0093. Unrelated CF individuals shared fewer identical clonotypes than monozygotic CF twins. In 13 of 16 pairs, V gene usage was closest to the co-twin's.

Deletions cut 5 bases from V and 12 bases from J, with 14 bases between. From germline, CDR1 is SGHKS and CDR2 YYEKEE (reference sequence). This CDR3 is 11 amino acids long. The sequencing sample was made of blood. The chain links TRBV5-5 to TRBJ1-2, with a tentative D call TRBD1 (6 bases). The receptor was isolated from a girl aged 2 to 9 with cystic fibrosis. Here the CDR3 reads CASSAQGRDTF. DNA for the CDR3: TGTGCCAGCAGTGCCCAGGGGAGGGACACCTTC.